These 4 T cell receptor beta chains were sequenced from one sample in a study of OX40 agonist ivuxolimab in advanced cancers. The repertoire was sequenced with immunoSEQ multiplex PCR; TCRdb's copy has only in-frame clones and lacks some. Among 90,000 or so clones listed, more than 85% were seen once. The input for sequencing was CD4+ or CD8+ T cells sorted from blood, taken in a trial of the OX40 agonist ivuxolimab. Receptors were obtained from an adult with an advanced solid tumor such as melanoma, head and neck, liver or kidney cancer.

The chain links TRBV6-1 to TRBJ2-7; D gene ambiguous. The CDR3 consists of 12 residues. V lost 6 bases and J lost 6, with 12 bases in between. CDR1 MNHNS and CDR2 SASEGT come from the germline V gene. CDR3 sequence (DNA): TGTGCCAGCAGCACAACCTCTCGCGAGCAGTACTTC. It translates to CASSTTSREQYF.

CDR3 sequence: CASSTIQGANTEAFF. The CDR3 nucleotides are TGCGCCAGCAGCACCATACAGGGGGCGAACACTGAAGCTTTCTTT. The V gene is TRBV5-1, the J gene TRBJ1-1; 9 bases are shared with TRBD1. The length of the CDR3 is 15 residues. V dropped 4 bases and J dropped 1; count of bases not matched to a gene: 5. Germline-derived CDR1 and CDR2 are SGHRS and YFSETQ.

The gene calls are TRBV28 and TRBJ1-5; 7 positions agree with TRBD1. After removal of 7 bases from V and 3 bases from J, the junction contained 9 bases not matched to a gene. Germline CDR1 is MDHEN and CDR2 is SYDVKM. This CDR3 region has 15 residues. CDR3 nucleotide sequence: TGTGCCAGCATACAGGGGCAAATCACCAATCAGCCCCAGCATTTT. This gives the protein CASIQGQITNQPQHF.

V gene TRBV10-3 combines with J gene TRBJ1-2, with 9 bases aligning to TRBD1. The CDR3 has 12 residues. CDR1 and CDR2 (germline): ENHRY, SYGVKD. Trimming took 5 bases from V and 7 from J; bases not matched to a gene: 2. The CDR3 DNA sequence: TGTGCCATCAGTACAGGGGGCCTTGGCTACACCTTC. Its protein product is CAISTGGLGYTF.